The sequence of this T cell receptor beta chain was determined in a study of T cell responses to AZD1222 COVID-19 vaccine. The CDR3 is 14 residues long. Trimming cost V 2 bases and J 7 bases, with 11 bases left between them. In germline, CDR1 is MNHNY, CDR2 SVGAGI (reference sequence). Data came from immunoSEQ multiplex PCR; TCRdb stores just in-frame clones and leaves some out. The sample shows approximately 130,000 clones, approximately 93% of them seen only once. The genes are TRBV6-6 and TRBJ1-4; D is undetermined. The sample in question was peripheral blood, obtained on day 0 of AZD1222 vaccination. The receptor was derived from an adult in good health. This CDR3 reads CASSYADFSEKLFF. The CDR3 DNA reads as TGTGCCAGCAGTTACGCGGACTTTAGTGAAAAACTGTTTTTT.